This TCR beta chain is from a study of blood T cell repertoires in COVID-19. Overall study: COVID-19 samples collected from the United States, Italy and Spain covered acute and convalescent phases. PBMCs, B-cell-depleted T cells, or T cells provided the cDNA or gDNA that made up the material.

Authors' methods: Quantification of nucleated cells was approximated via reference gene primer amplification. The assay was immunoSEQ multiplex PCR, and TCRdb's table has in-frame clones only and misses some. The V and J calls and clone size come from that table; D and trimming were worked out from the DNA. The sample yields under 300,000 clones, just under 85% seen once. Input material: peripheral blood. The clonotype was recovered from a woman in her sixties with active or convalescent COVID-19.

CDR3 amino acids: CASSATTGQGFSPLHF. CDR3 DNA sequence: TGTGCCAGCAGCGCAACAACGGGACAGGGGTTTTCACCCCTCCACTTT. The rearrangement uses TRBV7-8 and TRBJ1-6; 10 bases line up with TRBD1. V trimming: 5 bases; J trimming: 9 bases; junction bases outside the gene matches: 10. The CDR3 has 16 residues. Looked up from germline, CDR1 is SGHVS and CDR2 is FQNEAQ.